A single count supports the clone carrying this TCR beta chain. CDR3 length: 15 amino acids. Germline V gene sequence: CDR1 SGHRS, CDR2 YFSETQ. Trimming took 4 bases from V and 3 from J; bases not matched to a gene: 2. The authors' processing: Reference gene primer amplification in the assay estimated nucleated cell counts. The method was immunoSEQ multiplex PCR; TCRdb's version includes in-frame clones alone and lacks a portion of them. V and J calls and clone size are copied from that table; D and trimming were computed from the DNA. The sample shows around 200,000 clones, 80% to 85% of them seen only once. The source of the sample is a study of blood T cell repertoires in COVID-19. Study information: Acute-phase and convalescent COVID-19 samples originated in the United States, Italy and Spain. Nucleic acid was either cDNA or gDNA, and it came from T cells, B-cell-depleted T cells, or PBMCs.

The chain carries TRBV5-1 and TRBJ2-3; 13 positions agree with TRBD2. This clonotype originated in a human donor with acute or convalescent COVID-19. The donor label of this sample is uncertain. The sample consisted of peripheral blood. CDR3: CASSGGLAGTDTQYF. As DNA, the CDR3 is TGCGCCAGCAGCGGGGGACTAGCGGGAACAGATACGCAGTATTTT.